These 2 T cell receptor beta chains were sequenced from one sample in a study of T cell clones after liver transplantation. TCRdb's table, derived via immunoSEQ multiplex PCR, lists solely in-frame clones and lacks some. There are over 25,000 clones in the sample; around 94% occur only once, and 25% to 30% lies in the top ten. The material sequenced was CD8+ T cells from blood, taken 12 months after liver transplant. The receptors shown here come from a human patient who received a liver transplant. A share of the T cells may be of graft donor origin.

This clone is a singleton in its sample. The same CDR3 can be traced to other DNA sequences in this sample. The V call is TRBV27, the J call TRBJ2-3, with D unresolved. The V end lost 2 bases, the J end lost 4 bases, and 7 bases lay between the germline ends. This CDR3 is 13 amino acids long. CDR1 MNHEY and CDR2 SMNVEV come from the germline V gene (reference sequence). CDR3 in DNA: TGTGCCAGCAGTTTAGCCGGCGCAGATACGCAGTATTTT. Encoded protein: CASSLAGADTQYF.

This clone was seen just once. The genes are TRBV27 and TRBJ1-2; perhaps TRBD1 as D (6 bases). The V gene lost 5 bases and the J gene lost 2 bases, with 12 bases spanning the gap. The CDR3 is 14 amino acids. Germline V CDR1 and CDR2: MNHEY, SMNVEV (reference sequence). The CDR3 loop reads CASSPTGANYGYTF. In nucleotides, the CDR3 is TGTGCCAGCAGTCCGACGGGGGCCAACTATGGCTACACCTTC.